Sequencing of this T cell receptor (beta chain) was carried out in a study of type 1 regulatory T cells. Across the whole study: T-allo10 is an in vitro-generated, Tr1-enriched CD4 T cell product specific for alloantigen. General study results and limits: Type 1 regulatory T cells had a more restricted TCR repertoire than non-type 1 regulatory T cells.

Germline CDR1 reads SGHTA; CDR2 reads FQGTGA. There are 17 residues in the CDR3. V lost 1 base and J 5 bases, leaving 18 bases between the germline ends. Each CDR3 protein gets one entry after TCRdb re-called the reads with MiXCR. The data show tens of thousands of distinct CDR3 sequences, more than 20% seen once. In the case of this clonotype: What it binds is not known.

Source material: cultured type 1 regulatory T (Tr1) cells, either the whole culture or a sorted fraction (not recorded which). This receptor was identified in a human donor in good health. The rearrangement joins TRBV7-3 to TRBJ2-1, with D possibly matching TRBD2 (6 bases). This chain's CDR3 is CASSLSPGRKRNNEQFF. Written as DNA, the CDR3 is TGTGCCAGCAGCTTAAGTCCCGGGAGAAAAAGGAACAATGAGCAGTTCTTC.